This T cell receptor (beta chain) was sequenced for a study of spatial heterogeneity in lung cancer. On the study more broadly: Fewer alpha-chain than beta-chain sequences were consistently detected.

General study results and limits: Ubiquitous expanded tumor TCRs showed up in blood more at resection than follow-up.

The study tagged each TCR cDNA molecule with a unique molecular identifier. Using its own MiXCR run on the 5' RACE reads, TCRdb lists one record per CDR3 protein. The sample lists about 50,000 distinct CDR3 sequences, about 7.4% seen once, with about a third in the top ten. The time point was: blood at routine non-recurrence follow-up after resection. Unsorted whole RNA of tumor, nontumor lung or frozen PBMC was sequenced. Only a few counts were recorded for this clonotype. The target antigen is unknown. The CDR3 is 14 amino acids. The trim removed 5 bases at V and 3 bases at J, leaving 3 bases unmatched.

The chain uses TRBV12-3 or TRBV12-4 and TRBJ1-4, with 7 bases lining up with TRBD1. This receptor was obtained from a female donor with early-stage non-small cell lung cancer. The sequenced sample was PBMCs, obtained at follow-up. CDR3 region: CASSTGTANEKLFF. The CDR3 nucleotides read TGTGCCAGCAGTACCGGGACAGCTAATGAAAAACTGTTTTTT.